Sequencing of this T cell receptor (beta chain) was carried out in a study of tumor-infiltrating lymphocytes in primary liver carcinoma. Study-wide context: Sample counts of productive TCRbeta reads spanned roughly 3.5 to 8 million; these counts were similar across tissue types.

From around 18-30 mg of unsorted bulk tissue, DNA and RNA were co-extracted together. Patients in the cohort were treatment-naive and living with chronic HBV infection. This clonotype was observed once. Lacking the conserved final phenylalanine or tryptophan, this CDR3 likely reflects a read error. Making TCR beta cDNA involved 400 to 600 ng total RNA and a constant-region primer. It was through three nested multiplex PCR rounds of slightly modified ARM-PCR that TCR beta libraries arose. TCRdb fed the multiplex PCR reads into MiXCR, producing one record per CDR3 protein. There are roughly 190,000 distinct CDR3 sequences in the sample; around four fifths occur only once, and about a sixth lies in the top ten. Source material: tumor tissue from primary liver carcinoma. This sequence originates from a man aged 35 to 55 with primary liver carcinoma and hepatitis B virus infection.

CDR3 sequence (DNA): TGTGCCAGCAGTGTCGTATCGGGATGGGTAAACAATAAGCAGTTCTTG. It yields the protein CASSVVSGWVNNKQFL. This rearrangement joins TRBV14 to TRBJ2-1; D might be TRBD2 (5 bases). The CDR3 totals 16 residues. CDR1 SGHDN and CDR2 FVKESK come from the germline V gene.